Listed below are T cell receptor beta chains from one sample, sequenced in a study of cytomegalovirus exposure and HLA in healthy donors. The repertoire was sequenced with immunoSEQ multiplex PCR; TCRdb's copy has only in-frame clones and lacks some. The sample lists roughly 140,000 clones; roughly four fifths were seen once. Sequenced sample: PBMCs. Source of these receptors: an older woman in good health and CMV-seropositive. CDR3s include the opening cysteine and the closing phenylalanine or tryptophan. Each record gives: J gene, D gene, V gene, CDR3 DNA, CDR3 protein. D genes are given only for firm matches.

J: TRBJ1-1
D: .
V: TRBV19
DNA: TGTGCCAGTAGTCTACAGGGATTGAACACTGAAGCTTTCTTT
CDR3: CASSLQGLNTEAFF

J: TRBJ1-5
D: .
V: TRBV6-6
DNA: TGTGCCAGCAGATCGGAGGGCGGAAATCAGCCCCAGCATTTT
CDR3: CASRSEGGNQPQHF

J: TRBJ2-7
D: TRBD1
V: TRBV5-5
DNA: TGTGCCAGCAGCTACCTAGGGGGACAGGGGGCGTACGAGCAGTACTTC
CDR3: CASSYLGGQGAYEQYF

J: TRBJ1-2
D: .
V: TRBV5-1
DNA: TGCGCCAGCAGCCTGGGAGAGAACTATGGCTACACCTTC
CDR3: CASSLGENYGYTF

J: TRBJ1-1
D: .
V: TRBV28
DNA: TGTGCCAGCAGTCCCCCCCAACTCGGGGGCACTGAAGCTTTCTTT
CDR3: CASSPPQLGGTEAFF

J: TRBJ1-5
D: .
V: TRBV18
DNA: TGTGCCAGCTCACCACAGAGCTCTAGCAATCAGCCCCAGCATTTT
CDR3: CASSPQSSSNQPQHF

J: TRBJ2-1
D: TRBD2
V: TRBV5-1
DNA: TGCGCCAGCAGCTTGGAGGGTAGCGGGATCAATGAGCAGTTCTTC
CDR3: CASSLEGSGINEQFF

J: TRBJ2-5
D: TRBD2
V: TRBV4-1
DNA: TGCGCCAGCAGCCAAGGGTGGACTAGCGCAGAGACCCAGTACTTC
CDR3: CASSQGWTSAETQYF

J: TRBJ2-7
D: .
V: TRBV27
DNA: TGTGCCAGCAGTTTAGCAGGGCCCTACGAGCAGTACTTC
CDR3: CASSLAGPYEQYF

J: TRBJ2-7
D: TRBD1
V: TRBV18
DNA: TGTGCCAGCTCACCGGAGACAGGGTTAAACTACGAGCAGTACTTC
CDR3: CASSPETGLNYEQYF

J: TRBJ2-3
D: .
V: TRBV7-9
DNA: TGTGCCAGCAGCCCACTCGGGCAGGGGGGAAATACGCAGTATTTT
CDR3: CASSPLGQGGNTQYF

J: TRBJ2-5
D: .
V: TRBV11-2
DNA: TGTGCCAGCAGCTTACGTGGGACACGGGGTCAAGAGACCCAGTACTTC
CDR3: CASSLRGTRGQETQYF

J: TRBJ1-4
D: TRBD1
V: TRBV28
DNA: TGTGCCAGCAGTACCACCGGACAGGGCAGACGAGAAAAACTGTTTTTT
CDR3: CASSTTGQGRREKLFF

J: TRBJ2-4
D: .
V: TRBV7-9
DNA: TGTGCCAGCAGCGACACCCTCGCCAAAAACATTCAGTACTTC
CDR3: CASSDTLAKNIQYF

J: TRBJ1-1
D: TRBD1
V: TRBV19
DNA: TGTGCCAGTAGTATGCGGACAGGGGGACTCATGAACACTGAAGCTTTCTTT
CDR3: CASSMRTGGLMNTEAFF

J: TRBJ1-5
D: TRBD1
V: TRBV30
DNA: TGTGCCTGGGGGGACAGGGTTAATCAGCCCCAGCATTTT
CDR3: CAWGDRVNQPQHF

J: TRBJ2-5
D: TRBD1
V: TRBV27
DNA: TGTGCCAGCAGTCGACGGCCAGGGGGTGTGGGGGAGACCCAGTACTTC
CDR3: CASSRRPGGVGETQYF